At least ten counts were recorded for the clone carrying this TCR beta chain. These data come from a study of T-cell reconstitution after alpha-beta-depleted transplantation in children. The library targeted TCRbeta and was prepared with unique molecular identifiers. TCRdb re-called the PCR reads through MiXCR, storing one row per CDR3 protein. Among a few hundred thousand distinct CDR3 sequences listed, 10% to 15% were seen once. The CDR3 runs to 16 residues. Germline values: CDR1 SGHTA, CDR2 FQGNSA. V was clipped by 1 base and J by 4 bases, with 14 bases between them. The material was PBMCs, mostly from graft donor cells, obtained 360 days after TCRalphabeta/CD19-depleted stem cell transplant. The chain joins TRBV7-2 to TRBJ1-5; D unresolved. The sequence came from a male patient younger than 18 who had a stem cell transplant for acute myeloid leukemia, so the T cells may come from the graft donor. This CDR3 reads CASSLEASLSNQPQHF. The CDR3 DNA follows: TGTGCCAGCAGCTTAGAAGCTTCACTTTCTAATCAGCCCCAGCATTTT.